This is a list of T cell receptor beta chains from one sample in a study of cytomegalovirus exposure and HLA in healthy donors. The repertoire was sequenced with immunoSEQ multiplex PCR; TCRdb's copy has only in-frame clones and lacks some. The sample includes some 160,000 clones, roughly 75% of them seen just once. The sequenced sample consisted of PBMCs. These receptors were obtained from a man aged 35 to 55 in good health and CMV-seronegative. CDR3s include the opening cysteine and the closing phenylalanine or tryptophan. D genes are given only for firm matches. Size values are once, few and many counts, or a class for expanded clones, and some rows have none.

TRBJ1-2 13 . TRBV6-5 . TGTGCCAGCAGTTACTCGGGGACAAATGGCTACACCTTC CASSYSGTNGYTF
TRBJ1-4 14 . TRBV10-3 . TGTGCCATCAGTACCTCGGGGGTCGGGGAAAAACTGTTTTTT CAISTSGVGEKLFF
TRBJ2-1 13 . TRBV18 . TGTGCCAGCTCAGTGGGCTACCGAAGTGAGCAGTTCTTC CASSVGYRSEQFF
TRBJ2-7 13 TRBD1 TRBV6-6 . TGTGCCAGCTCGGACAGGAATTCTTACGAGCAGTACTTC CASSDRNSYEQYF
TRBJ1-4 13 TRBD1 TRBV11-3 . TGTGCCAGCGCCAGGGGGGCAGGTGAAAAACTGTTTTTT CASARGAGEKLFF
TRBJ2-7 16 . TRBV6-1 many TGTGCCAGCAGTGCCCGATCTAACAGTCTGGTCTACGAGCAGTACTTC CASSARSNSLVYEQYF
TRBJ2-5 14 TRBD1 TRBV7-9 . TGTGCCAGCAGCTTAGCAGGGGGCGAAGAGACCCAGTACTTC CASSLAGGEETQYF
TRBJ1-3 17 TRBD1 TRBV11-2 few TGTGCCAGCAGCTTAGTTATCGGGACAGGGTCTGGAAACACCATATATTTT CASSLVIGTGSGNTIYF
TRBJ1-2 15 . TRBV29-1 . TGCAGCGTTGAGGGGGGGGACCGGCTAAACTATGGCTACACCTTC CSVEGGDRLNYGYTF
TRBJ1-1 15 . TRBV11-3 once TGTGCCAGCAGCTTATTCTCGGGGGAAGGAACTGAAGCTTTCTTT CASSLFSGEGTEAFF
TRBJ1-4 12 . TRBV14 . TGTGCCAGCAGTCTCTTGAATGAAAAACTGTTTTTT CASSLLNEKLFF
TRBJ2-7 15 TRBD2 TRBV7-2 . TGTGCCTCCCGCATCCCGCGGGGGGGCCCCGGCGAGCAGTACTTC CASRIPRGGPGEQYF
TRBJ2-5 16 TRBD2 TRBV6-5 . TGTGCCAGCAGTTCCGGACTAGCGGGGGGTTCGGAGACCCAGTACTTC CASSSGLAGGSETQYF
TRBJ2-1 13 . TRBV6-5 . TGTGCCAGCAGACGTCGGAGGGAACATGAGCAGTTCTTC CASRRRREHEQFF
TRBJ2-2 16 . TRBV5-4 . TGTGCCAGCAGCCAGGGTCCCTCAGTGGGTTCCGGGGAGCTGTTTTTT CASSQGPSVGSGELFF
TRBJ1-5 18 . TRBV19 . TGTGCCAGTATGGACGGAGGATGGGGGCCTTATAGCAATCAGCCCCAGCATTTT CASMDGGWGPYSNQPQHF
TRBJ2-1 15 TRBD1 TRBV7-2 . TGTGCCAGCAGCTACTACAGGGGCTCCTACAATGAGCAGTTCTTC CASSYYRGSYNEQFF
TRBJ1-1 14 . TRBV16 once TGTGCCAGCAGCCAAGAACTTAAGAACACTGAAGCTTTCTTT CASSQELKNTEAFF
TRBJ2-3 14 TRBD1 TRBV7-3 few TGTGCCAGCAGCTTATGGCAGGGGGCAGATACGCAGTATTTT CASSLWQGADTQYF
TRBJ1-3 13 TRBD1 TRBV14 few TGTGCCAGCAGCCTTCGACAGGGGGACACCATATATTTT CASSLRQGDTIYF
TRBJ2-7 14 TRBD1 TRBV4-3 . TGCGCCAGCAGCCAACGACAGGGGACGGGCGAGCAGTACTTC CASSQRQGTGEQYF
TRBJ2-7 14 TRBD1 TRBV7-9 . TGTGCCAGCAGCGCGGGACAGGGGACCGCCGATCAGTACTTC CASSAGQGTADQYF
TRBJ2-7 14 TRBD1 TRBV5-4 . TGTGCCAGCAGCTCACCGGGACAGGGGTATGAGCAGTACTTC CASSSPGQGYEQYF
TRBJ2-5 12 . TRBV19 . TGTGCCACCGCAGGCCTCCAAGAGACCCAGTACTTC CATAGLQETQYF
TRBJ1-6 15 . TRBV19 . TGTGCCAGTAGTACTCAGGGTTATCGAGGCTCACCCCTCCACTTT CASSTQGYRGSPLHF
TRBJ1-3 15 TRBD1 TRBV9 . TGTGCCAGCAGCGGGACAGGGGGCTCTGGAAACACCATATATTTT CASSGTGGSGNTIYF
TRBJ1-1 15 TRBD1 TRBV6-1 . TGTGCCAGCAGCGGTTGGGACAGGGGGAACACTGAAGCTTTCTTT CASSGWDRGNTEAFF
TRBJ2-7 14 TRBD1 TRBV29-1 once TGCAGCGTTCTCCGGACAGGGTCGTTGTACGAGCAGTACTTC CSVLRTGSLYEQYF
TRBJ1-2 16 . TRBV4-3 . TGCGCCAGCAGCCAACAGATTTCGGGACATAACTATGGCTACACCTTC CASSQQISGHNYGYTF
TRBJ2-2 14 TRBD2 TRBV4-1 . TGCGCCAGCAGCCAAGCGGTAGCGGGAGCGCAGCCGTTTTTT CASSQAVAGAQPFF
TRBJ1-2 14 . TRBV6-5 . TGTGCCAGCAGTTACTTTAGAGCTAACTATGGCTACACCTTC CASSYFRANYGYTF
TRBJ2-3 15 TRBD2 TRBV19 . TGTGCCAGTACTCGACTAGCGGGAGGGACAGATACGCAGTATTTT CASTRLAGGTDTQYF
TRBJ1-2 14 . TRBV5-6 . TGTGCCAGCAGCTTGGTTCAGGGCGTCTATGGCTACACCTTC CASSLVQGVYGYTF
TRBJ1-2 13 . TRBV5-6 . TGTGCCAGCAGCTGGGCAGGGAACTATGGCTACACCTTC CASSWAGNYGYTF
TRBJ2-1 14 . TRBV6-4 . TGTGCCAGCAGTGTTTCGGGGTCCTACAATGAGCAGTTCTTC CASSVSGSYNEQFF
TRBJ1-1 13 . TRBV7-2 . TGTGCCAGCAGCTTAGAAGCAGGTCTACGAGCTTTCTTT CASSLEAGLRAFF
TRBJ1-4 14 . TRBV19 few TGTGCCAGTAGTATGCAGGGGCCTAATGAAAAACTGTTTTTT CASSMQGPNEKLFF
TRBJ1-1 15 TRBD1 TRBV5-4 . TGTGCCAGCAGCATGCAACAGGGGGCGGACACTGAAGCTTTCTTT CASSMQQGADTEAFF
TRBJ2-1 15 TRBD2 TRBV7-9 . TGTGCCAGCAGCTTAGTAATAGCGGGGGACCATGAGCAGTTCTTC CASSLVIAGDHEQFF
TRBJ2-7 15 TRBD1 TRBV7-9 . TGTGCCAGCAGCTTAGGAGGGGGCGCCCGGTACGAGCAGTACTTC CASSLGGGARYEQYF
TRBJ1-1 10 . TRBV29-1 few TGCAGCCCGACAGTCACTGAAGCTTTCTTT CSPTVTEAFF
TRBJ1-5 14 . TRBV10-3 . TGTGCCATTAGTGTCCAGTATAGCAATCAGCCCCAGCATTTT CAISVQYSNQPQHF
TRBJ2-5 16 TRBD1 TRBV9 . TGTGCCAGCAGCGTAGCGCCAGGGACAGGGCAAGAGACCCAGTACTTC CASSVAPGTGQETQYF
TRBJ1-1 14 . TRBV6-5 few TGTGCCAGCAGCCTCAGGGGAATAGGAACTGAAGCTTTCTTT CASSLRGIGTEAFF
TRBJ1-5 13 . TRBV30 . TGTGCCTGGAGTACTGATAGCAATCAGCCCCAGCATTTT CAWSTDSNQPQHF
TRBJ2-6 18 . TRBV4-1 . TGCGCCAGCAACCAAGCCCCCGGACAGCTCTCTGGGGCCAACGTCCTGACTTTC CASNQAPGQLSGANVLTF
TRBJ2-1 15 . TRBV4-1 . TGCGCCAGCAGCCAAGTAGGCGGACTCAACAATGAGCAGTTCTTC CASSQVGGLNNEQFF
TRBJ2-3 14 . TRBV30 . TGTGCCTGGCTTGGCGGGGCTAGCACAGATACGCAGTATTTT CAWLGGASTDTQYF
TRBJ1-4 14 TRBD1 TRBV4-3 . TGCGCCAGCAGCCCGGGACAGGGGCGAGGAAAACTGTTTTTT CASSPGQGRGKLFF
TRBJ2-5 14 . TRBV6-1 . TGTGCCAGCCACGGAGGGCAGGCCCAAGAGACCCAGTACTTC CASHGGQAQETQYF
TRBJ2-7 14 TRBD1 TRBV11-3 . TGTGCCAGCAGCCGCCCGGGACAGGGGTACGAGCAGTACTTC CASSRPGQGYEQYF
TRBJ2-7 14 . TRBV30 . TGTGCCTGGAGTGTGGGCAGGGGCTCCTACGAGCAGTACTTC CAWSVGRGSYEQYF